This T cell receptor (beta chain) was sequenced in a study of blood T cell repertoires in COVID-19. Study-level background: Whether acute or convalescent, the COVID-19 samples came from the United States, Italy and Spain. T cells, B-cell-depleted T cells, or PBMCs provided the cDNA or gDNA that served as material.

CDR3 length equals 14 residues. Germline V gives CDR1 KGHSH, CDR2 LQKENI. J was trimmed by 8 bases and V by 4 bases; bases with no gene match: 10. How the authors handled the data: Amplification of reference gene primers was used by the study to estimate nucleated cell counts. The repertoire was sequenced with immunoSEQ multiplex PCR; TCRdb's copy has only in-frame clones and lacks some. Clone size and V and J calls were adopted from that table, with D and trimming inferred from the DNA. The sample holds 210,000 or so clones, about nine tenths seen once. V is TRBV18 and J is TRBJ1-1; 7 bases align to TRBD1. This TCR derives from a woman between 35 and 50 years old with acute or convalescent COVID-19. What was sequenced was peripheral blood. The CDR3 protein is CASSLGQALGEAFF. CDR3 nucleotide sequence: TGTGCCAGCTCACTCGGACAGGCTCTGGGCGAAGCTTTCTTT. Complete variable domain (other parts from reference TRBV18 and TRBJ1-1): NAGVMQNPRHLVRRRGQEARLRCSPMKGHSHVYWYRQLPEEGLKFMVYLQKENIIDESGMPKERFSAEFPKEGPSILRIQQVVRGDSAAYFCASSLGQALGEAFFGQGTRLTVV.